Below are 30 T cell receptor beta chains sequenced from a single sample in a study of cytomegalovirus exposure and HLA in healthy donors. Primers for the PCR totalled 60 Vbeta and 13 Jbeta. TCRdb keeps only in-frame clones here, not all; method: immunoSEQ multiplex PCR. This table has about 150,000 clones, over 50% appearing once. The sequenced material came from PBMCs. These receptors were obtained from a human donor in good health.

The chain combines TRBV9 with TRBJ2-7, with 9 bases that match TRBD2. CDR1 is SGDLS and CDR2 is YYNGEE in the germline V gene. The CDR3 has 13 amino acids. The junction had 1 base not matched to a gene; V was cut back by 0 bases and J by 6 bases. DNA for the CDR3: TGTGCCAGCAGCGTAGGCGGGAGGGCCGAGCAGTACTTC. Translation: CASSVGGRAEQYF.

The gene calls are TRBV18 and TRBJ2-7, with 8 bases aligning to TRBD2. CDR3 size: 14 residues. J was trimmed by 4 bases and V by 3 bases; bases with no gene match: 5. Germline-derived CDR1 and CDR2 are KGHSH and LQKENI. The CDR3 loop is CASSPTTSEYEQYF. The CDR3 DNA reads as TGTGCCAGCTCACCGACGACTAGCGAGTACGAGCAGTACTTC. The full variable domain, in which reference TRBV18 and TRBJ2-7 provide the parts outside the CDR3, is NAGVMQNPRHLVRRRGQEARLRCSPMKGHSHVYWYRQLPEEGLKFMVYLQKENIIDESGMPKERFSAEFPKEGPSILRIQQVVRGDSAAYFCASSPTTSEYEQYFGPGTRLTVT.

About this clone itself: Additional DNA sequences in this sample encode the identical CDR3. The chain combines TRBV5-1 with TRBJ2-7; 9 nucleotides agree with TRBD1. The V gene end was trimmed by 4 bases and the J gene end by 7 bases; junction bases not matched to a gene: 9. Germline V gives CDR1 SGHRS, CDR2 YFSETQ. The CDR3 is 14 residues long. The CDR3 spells CASSPGQGAGEQYF. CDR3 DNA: TGCGCCAGCAGCCCGGGACAGGGAGCGGGTGAGCAGTACTTC.

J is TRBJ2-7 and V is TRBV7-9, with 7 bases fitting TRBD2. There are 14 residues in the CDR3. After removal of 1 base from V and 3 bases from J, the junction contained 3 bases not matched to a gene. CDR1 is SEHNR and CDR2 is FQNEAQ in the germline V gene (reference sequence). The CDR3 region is CASSLGGSGYEQYF. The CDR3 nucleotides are TGTGCCAGCAGCTTAGGCGGGAGTGGCTACGAGCAGTACTTC.

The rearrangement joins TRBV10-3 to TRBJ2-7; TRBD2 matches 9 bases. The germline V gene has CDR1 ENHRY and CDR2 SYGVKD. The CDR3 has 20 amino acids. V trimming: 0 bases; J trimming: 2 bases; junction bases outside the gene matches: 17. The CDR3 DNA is TGTGCCATCAGTGAGTCGACCCCCGTTCCCGGTAGCGGGAGTACCTACGAGCAGTACTTC. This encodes CAISESTPVPGSGSTYEQYF.

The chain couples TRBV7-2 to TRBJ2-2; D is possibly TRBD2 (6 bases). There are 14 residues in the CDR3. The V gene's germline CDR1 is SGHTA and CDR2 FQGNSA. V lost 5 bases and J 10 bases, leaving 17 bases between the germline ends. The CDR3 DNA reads TGTGCCAGCAGCCACGGGGACTTCCCCGAGGAGCTGTTTTTT. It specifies CASSHGDFPEELFF.

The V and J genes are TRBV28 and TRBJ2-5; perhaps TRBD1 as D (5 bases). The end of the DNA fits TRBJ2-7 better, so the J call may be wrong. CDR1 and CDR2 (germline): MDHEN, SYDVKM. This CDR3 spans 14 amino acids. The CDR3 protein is CASSPGPRAYEQYF. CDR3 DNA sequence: TGTGCCAGCAGCCCAGGGCCGAGAGCCTACGAGCAGTACTTC.

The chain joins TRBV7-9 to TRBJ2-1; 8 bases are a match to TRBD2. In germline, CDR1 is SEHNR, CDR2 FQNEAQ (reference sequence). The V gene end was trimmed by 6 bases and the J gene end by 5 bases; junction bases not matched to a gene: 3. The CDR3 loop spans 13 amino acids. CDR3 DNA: TGTGCCAGCAGTCCGACTAGCGACAATGAGCAGTTCTTC. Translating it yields CASSPTSDNEQFF.

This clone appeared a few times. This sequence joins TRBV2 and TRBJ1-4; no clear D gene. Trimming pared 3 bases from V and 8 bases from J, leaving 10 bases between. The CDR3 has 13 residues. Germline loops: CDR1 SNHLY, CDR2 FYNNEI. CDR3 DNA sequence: TGTGCCAGCAGTGAGTTCCCCGGGGAAAAACTGTTTTTT. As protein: CASSEFPGEKLFF.

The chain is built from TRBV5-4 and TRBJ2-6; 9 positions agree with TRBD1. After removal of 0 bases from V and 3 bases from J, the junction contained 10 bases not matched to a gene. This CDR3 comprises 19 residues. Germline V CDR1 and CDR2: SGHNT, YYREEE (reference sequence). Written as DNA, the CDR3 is TGTGCCAGCAGCTTGGCGTTGACAGGGGGGAAGTTTGGGGCCAACGTCCTGACTTTC. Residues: CASSLALTGGKFGANVLTF.

The CDR3 region is CASSIGQGASTEAFF. CDR3 bases: TGTGCCAGTAGTATTGGGCAGGGGGCGAGCACTGAAGCTTTCTTT. The chain recombines TRBV19 with TRBJ1-1; 8 bases align to TRBD1. The germline CDR1 and CDR2 sequences are LNHDA and SQIVND (reference sequence). The CDR3 extends over 15 amino acids. Germline trimming cut 3 bases from V and 4 bases from J; bases unmatched to any gene: 7.

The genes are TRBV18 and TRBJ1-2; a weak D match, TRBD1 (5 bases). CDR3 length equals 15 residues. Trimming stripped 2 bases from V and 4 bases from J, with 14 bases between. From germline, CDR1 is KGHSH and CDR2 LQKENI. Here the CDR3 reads CASSPRGEDGYGYTF. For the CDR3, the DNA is TGTGCCAGCTCACCAAGAGGGGAGGATGGCTATGGCTACACCTTC.

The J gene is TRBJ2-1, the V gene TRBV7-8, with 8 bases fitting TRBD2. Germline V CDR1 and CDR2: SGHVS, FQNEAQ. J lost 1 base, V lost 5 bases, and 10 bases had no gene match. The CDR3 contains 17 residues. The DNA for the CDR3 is TGTGCCAGCAGCCTAGAACGCGGGAGGAAGTCCTACAATGAGCAGTTCTTC. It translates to CASSLERGRKSYNEQFF.

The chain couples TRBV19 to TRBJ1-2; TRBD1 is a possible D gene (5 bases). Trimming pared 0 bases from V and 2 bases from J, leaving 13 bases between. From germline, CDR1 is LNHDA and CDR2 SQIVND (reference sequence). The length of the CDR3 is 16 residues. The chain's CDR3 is CASSIDDRYRNYGYTF. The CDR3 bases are TGTGCCAGTAGTATAGATGATCGGTACAGGAACTATGGCTACACCTTC.

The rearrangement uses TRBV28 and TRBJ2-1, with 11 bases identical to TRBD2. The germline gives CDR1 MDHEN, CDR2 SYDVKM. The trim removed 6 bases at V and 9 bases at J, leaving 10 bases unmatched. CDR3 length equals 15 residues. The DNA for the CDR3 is TGTGCCAGCAGGCAGGATAGCGGGAGGGCCGGTGAGCAGTTCTTC. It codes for CASRQDSGRAGEQFF.

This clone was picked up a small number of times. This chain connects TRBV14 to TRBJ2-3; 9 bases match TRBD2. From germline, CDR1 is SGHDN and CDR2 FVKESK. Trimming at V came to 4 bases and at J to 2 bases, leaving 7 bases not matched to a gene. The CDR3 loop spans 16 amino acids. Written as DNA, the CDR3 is TGTGCCAGCAGCCCTTTAGCGGGAGCCCTCACAGATACGCAGTATTTT. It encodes CASSPLAGALTDTQYF.

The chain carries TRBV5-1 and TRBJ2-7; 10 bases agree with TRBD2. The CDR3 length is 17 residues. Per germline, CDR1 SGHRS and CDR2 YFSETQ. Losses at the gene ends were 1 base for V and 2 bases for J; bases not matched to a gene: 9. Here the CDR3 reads CASSLLSLAGVAYEQYF. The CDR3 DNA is TGCGCCAGCAGCTTGCTTAGCCTAGCGGGAGTCGCCTACGAGCAGTACTTC.

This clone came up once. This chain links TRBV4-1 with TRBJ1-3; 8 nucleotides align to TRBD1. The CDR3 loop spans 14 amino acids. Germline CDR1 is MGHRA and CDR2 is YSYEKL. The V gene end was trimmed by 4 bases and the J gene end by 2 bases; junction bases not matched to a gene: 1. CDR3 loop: CASSPDRAGNTIYF. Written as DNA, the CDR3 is TGCGCCAGCAGCCCGGACAGGGCTGGAAACACCATATATTTT.

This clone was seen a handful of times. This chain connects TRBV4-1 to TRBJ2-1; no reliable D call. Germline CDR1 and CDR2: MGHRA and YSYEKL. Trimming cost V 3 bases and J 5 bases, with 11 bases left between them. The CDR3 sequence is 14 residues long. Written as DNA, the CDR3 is TGCGCCAGCAGCCAGGAGTCTATACACAATGAGCAGTTCTTC. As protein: CASSQESIHNEQFF.

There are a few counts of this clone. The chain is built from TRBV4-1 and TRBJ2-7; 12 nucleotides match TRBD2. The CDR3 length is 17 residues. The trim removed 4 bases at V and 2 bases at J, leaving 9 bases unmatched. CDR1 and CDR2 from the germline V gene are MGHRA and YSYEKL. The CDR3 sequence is CASSPTRTSGTPYEQYF. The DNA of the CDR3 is TGCGCCAGCAGCCCTACACGGACTAGCGGGACGCCCTACGAGCAGTACTTC.

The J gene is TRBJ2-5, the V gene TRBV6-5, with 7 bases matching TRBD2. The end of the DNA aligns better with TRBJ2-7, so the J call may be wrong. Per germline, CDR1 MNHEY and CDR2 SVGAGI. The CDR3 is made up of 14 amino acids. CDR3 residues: CASSPPSGGGEQYF. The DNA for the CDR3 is TGTGCCAGCAGTCCTCCTTCGGGAGGCGGCGAGCAGTACTTC.

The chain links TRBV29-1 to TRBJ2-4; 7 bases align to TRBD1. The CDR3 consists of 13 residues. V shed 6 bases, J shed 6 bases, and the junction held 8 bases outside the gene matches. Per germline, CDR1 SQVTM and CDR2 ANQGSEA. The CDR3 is CSVSRQGLNIQYF. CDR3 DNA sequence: TGCAGCGTATCTCGACAGGGATTAAACATTCAGTACTTC.

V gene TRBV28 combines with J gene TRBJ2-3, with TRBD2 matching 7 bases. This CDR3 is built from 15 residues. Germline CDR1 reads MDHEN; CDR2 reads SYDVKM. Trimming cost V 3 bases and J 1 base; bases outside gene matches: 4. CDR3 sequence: CASSFVREGTDTQYF. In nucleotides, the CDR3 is TGTGCCAGCAGTTTTGTCCGGGAGGGCACAGATACGCAGTATTTT.

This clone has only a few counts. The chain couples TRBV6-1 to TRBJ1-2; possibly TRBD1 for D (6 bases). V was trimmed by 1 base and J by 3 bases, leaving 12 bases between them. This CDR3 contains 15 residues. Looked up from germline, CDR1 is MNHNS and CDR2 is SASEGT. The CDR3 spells CASSEGPGVDYGYTF. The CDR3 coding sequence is TGTGCCAGCAGTGAAGGGCCAGGGGTAGACTATGGCTACACCTTC.

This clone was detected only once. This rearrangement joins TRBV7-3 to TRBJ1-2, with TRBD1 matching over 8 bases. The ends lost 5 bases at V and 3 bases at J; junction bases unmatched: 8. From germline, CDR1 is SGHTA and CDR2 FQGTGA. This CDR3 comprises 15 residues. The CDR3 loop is CASSPVAGGDYGYTF. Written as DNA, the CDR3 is TGTGCCAGCAGCCCGGTGGCAGGGGGCGACTATGGCTACACCTTC.

The CDR3 loop is CASSLYIAASSYNEQFF. The DNA of the CDR3 is TGTGCCAGCAGCTTATACATAGCGGCCAGCTCCTACAATGAGCAGTTCTTC. The chain links TRBV11-2 to TRBJ2-1; the D gene is possibly TRBD2 (6 bases). The CDR3 runs 17 residues. CDR1 is SGHAT, CDR2 FQNNGV, per germline. With 2 bases removed from V and 0 bases from J, the gap between germline ends came to 14 bases.

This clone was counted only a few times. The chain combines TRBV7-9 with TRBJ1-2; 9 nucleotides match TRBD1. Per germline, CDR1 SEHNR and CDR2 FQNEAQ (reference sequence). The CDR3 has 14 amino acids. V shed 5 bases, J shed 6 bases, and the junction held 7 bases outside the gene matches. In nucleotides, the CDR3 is TGTGCCAGCAGCCGGGGACAGGGAGGAAATGGCTACACCTTC. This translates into CASSRGQGGNGYTF.

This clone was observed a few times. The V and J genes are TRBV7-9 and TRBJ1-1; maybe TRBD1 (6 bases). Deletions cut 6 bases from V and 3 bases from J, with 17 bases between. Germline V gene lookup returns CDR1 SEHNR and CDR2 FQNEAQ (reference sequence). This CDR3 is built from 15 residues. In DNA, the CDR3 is TGTGCCAGCAGACCTAAACAGGGTTGGTACACTGAAGCTTTCTTT. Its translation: CASRPKQGWYTEAFF.

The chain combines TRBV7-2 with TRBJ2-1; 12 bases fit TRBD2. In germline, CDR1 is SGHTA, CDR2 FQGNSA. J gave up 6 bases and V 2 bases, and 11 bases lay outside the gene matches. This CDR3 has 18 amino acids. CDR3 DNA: TGTGCCAGCAGCTTACGGGGACCACTAGCGGGAGGTTTCAATGAGCAGTTCTTC. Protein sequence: CASSLRGPLAGGFNEQFF.

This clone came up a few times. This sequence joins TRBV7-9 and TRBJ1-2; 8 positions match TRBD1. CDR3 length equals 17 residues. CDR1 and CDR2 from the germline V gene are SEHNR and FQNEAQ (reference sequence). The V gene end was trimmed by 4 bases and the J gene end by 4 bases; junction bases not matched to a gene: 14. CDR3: CASSSTRGQGAGYGYTF. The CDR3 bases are TGTGCCAGCAGCTCCACCCGGGGTCAGGGGGCGGGCTATGGCTACACCTTC.